This is a list of T cell receptor beta chains from one sample in a study of neurological immune-mediated disorders. TCRdb processed the 5' RACE reads anew with MiXCR; each CDR3 protein has one entry. Counted here are 25,000 to 35,000 distinct CDR3 sequences, 20% to 25% occurring once; the ten biggest clones make up roughly 16%. Sequencing input: PBMCs. These receptor sequences come from a woman aged 60-75 years in good health. CDR3s include the opening cysteine and the closing phenylalanine or tryptophan. Fields, in order: J gene, D gene, V gene, clone size, CDR3 protein, CDR3 DNA. A D gene is named only where the DNA matches it firmly. Size is omitted from some rows. Given values are once, few, many or a class for expanded clones.

TRBJ1-2	NA	TRBV7-9	many	CASSLLYTASGAYGYTF	TGTGCCAGCAGCTTACTGTATACCGCCTCAGGGGCCTATGGCTACACCTTC
TRBJ2-1	NA	TRBV4-3	many	CASSQDAIYNEQFF	TGCGCCAGCAGCCAGGACGCAATTTACAATGAGCAGTTCTTC
TRBJ2-1	NA	TRBV5-5	NA	CSSSLDPSNEQFF	TGTTCCAGTAGCTTGGATCCTTCCAATGAGCAGTTCTTC
TRBJ2-7	NA	TRBV6-2/TRBV6-3	many	CASSYSGVEQYF	TGTGCCAGCAGTTATTCAGGGGTCGAGCAGTACTTC
TRBJ2-7	NA	TRBV7-9	NA	CASSLDAGQGTYEQYF	TGTGCCAGCAGCTTAGATGCGGGACAAGGGACCTACGAGCAGTACTTC
TRBJ2-5	NA	TRBV7-8	many	CASSLPPGETQYF	TGTGCCAGCAGCTTACCCCCTGGGGAGACCCAGTACTTC
TRBJ1-5	NA	TRBV4-2	many	CASRGGGGQPQHF	TGTGCCAGCAGGGGCGGAGGGGGTCAGCCCCAGCATTTT
TRBJ1-5	NA	TRBV5-5	many	CASSLEPGHWIRQPQHF	TGTGCCAGCAGCTTGGAACCGGGACACTGGATCCGTCAGCCCCAGCATTTT
TRBJ2-2	NA	TRBV5-1	many	CASSLRTINTGELFF	TGCGCCAGCAGCTTGCGGACAATAAACACCGGGGAGCTGTTTTTT
TRBJ1-2	TRBD1	TRBV29-1	many	CSVGQGNYGYTF	TGCAGCGTGGGACAGGGGAACTATGGCTACACCTTC
TRBJ2-1	NA	TRBV6-8	many	CASSYPYTGISYNEQFF	TGTGCCAGCAGTTACCCTTATACAGGGATCTCCTACAATGAGCAGTTCTTC
TRBJ2-2	NA	TRBV4-2	many	CASSQGGSGELFF	TGTGCCAGCAGCCAAGGGGGCTCGGGGGAGCTGTTTTTT
TRBJ2-7	NA	TRBV6-2/TRBV6-3	many	CASSYSASYEQYF	TGTGCCAGCAGTTACTCGGCCAGCTACGAGCAGTACTTC
TRBJ1-4	TRBD1	TRBV5-1	many	CASSLGTGEDEKLFF	TGCGCCAGCAGCTTGGGGACAGGGGAGGATGAAAAACTGTTTTTT
TRBJ2-5	TRBD2	TRBV6-2/TRBV6-3	many	CASSYSPTSGREETQYF	TGTGCCAGCAGTTACTCGCCGACTAGCGGCCGGGAAGAGACCCAGTACTTC
TRBJ2-7	NA	TRBV4-2	many	CASSQERDPAYEQYF	TGTGCCAGCAGCCAGGAGAGGGACCCCGCCTACGAGCAGTACTTC
TRBJ1-2	NA	TRBV6-2/TRBV6-3	many	CASSYTNYGYTF	TGTGCCAGCAGTTACACGAACTATGGCTACACCTTC
TRBJ1-1	TRBD1	TRBV15	many	CATSPQGQGANTEAFF	TGTGCCACCAGCCCCCAAGGACAGGGGGCGAACACTGAAGCTTTCTTT
TRBJ2-1	NA	TRBV5-1	many	CASSLDRTGTGNEQFF	TGCGCCAGCAGCTTGGATAGGACTGGAACAGGCAATGAGCAGTTCTTC
TRBJ2-6	NA	TRBV5-1	many	CASSFLGPSGANVLTF	TGCGCCAGCAGCTTCCTAGGACCCTCTGGGGCCAACGTCCTGACTTTC
TRBJ2-1	TRBD2	TRBV29-1	many	CSVPAGASYNEQFF	TGCAGCGTCCCGGCGGGAGCCTCCTACAATGAGCAGTTCTTC
TRBJ2-3	TRBD1	TRBV11-3	many	CASSSGQGAGTDTQYF	TGTGCCAGCAGCTCAGGACAGGGGGCTGGCACAGATACGCAGTATTTT
TRBJ2-3	NA	TRBV4-1	many	CASSQVGGTGTDTQYF	TGCGCCAGCAGCCAAGTTGGCGGGACAGGCACAGATACGCAGTATTTT
TRBJ2-3	NA	TRBV7-6	NA	CASTLGGSTDTQYF	TGTGCCAGCACCCTTGGCGGGAGCACAGATACGCAGTATTTT
TRBJ2-7	NA	TRBV14	NA	CASSRGPSDSYEQYF	TGTGCCAGCAGCCGCGGGCCCTCAGACTCCTACGAGCAGTACTTC
TRBJ2-7	NA	TRBV7-2	many	CASSRYYEQYF	TGTGCCAGCAGCCGCTACTACGAGCAGTACTTC
TRBJ2-1	TRBD2	TRBV29-1	many	CSVSGDASGIGTQFF	TGCAGCGTTTCCGGGGATGCTAGCGGGATAGGGACTCAGTTCTTC
TRBJ1-1	NA	TRBV20-1	many	CSATGATNTEAFF	TGCAGTGCAACCGGGGCTACGAACACTGAAGCTTTCTTT
TRBJ2-1	TRBD1	TRBV4-3	many	CASSQEGTDYNEQFF	TGCGCCAGCAGCCAAGAGGGGACAGACTACAATGAGCAGTTCTTC
TRBJ1-5	NA	TRBV7-8	many	CASSSVGGQPQHF	TGTGCCAGCAGCTCCGTTGGAGGTCAGCCCCAGCATTTT
TRBJ1-2	TRBD1	TRBV28	many	CASSLIPGQGADYGYTF	TGTGCCAGCAGTTTAATTCCCGGACAGGGGGCCGACTATGGCTACACCTTC
TRBJ2-2	TRBD1	TRBV10-3	many	CAISGTGNTGELFF	TGTGCCATCAGTGGGACAGGGAACACCGGGGAGCTGTTTTTT
TRBJ2-2	TRBD2	TRBV28	many	CASSRPGTSGNTGELFF	TGTGCCAGCAGTCGACCCGGGACTAGCGGTAACACCGGGGAGCTGTTTTTT
TRBJ2-1	NA	TRBV9	many	CASSVGSVYYNEQFF	TGTGCCAGCAGCGTAGGGTCAGTTTACTACAATGAGCAGTTCTTC
TRBJ2-3	NA	TRBV7-2	many	CASSLQASTDTQYF	TGTGCCAGCAGCTTACAAGCTAGCACAGATACGCAGTATTTT
TRBJ2-3	NA	TRBV29-1	NA	CSVPGTFLYTDTQYF	TGCAGCGTTCCAGGGACTTTTCTTTACACAGATACGCAGTATTTT
TRBJ1-2	NA	TRBV4-3	many	CASSQDSRKSYGYTF	TGCGCCAGCAGCCAAGATAGCAGGAAATCCTATGGCTACACCTTC
TRBJ1-4	NA	TRBV27	NA	CASSSRTLANEKLFF	TGTGCCAGCAGTTCAAGGACGTTAGCAAATGAAAAACTGTTTTTT
TRBJ2-7	TRBD2	TRBV5-1	many	CASSLERGYEQYF	TGCGCCAGCAGCTTGGAGCGGGGGTACGAGCAGTACTTC